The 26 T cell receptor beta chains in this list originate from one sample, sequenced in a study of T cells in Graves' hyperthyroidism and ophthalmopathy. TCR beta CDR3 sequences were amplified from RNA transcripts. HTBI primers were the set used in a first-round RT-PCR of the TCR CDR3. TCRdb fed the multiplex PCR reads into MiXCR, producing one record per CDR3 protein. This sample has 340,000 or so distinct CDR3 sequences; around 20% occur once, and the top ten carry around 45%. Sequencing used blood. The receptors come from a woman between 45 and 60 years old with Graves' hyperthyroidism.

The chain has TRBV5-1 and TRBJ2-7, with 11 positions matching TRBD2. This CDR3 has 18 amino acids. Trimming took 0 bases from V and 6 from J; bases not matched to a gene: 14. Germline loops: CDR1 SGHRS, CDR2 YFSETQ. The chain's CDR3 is CASSLGSGGLADRGEQYF. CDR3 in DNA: TGCGCCAGCAGCTTGGGAAGCGGGGGACTAGCGGACCGTGGCGAGCAGTACTTC.

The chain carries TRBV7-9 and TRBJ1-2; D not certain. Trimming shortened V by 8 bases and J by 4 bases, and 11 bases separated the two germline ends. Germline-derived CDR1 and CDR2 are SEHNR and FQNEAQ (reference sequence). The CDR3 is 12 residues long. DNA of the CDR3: TGTGCCAGCTCCGACCCCGGCTATGGCTACACCTTC. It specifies CASSDPGYGYTF.

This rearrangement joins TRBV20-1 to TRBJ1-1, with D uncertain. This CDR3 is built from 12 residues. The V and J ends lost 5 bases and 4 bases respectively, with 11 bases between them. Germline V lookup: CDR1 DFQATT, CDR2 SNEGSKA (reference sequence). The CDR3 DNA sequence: TGCAGTGCTGGACCGGGTTTCACTGAAGCTTTCTTT. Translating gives CSAGPGFTEAFF.

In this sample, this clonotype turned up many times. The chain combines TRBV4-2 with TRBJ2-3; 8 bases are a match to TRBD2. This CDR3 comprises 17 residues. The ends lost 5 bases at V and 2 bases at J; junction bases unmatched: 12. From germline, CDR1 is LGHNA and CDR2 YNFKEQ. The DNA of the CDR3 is TGTGCCAGCAGCGTGGGGGAACTAGCGGAACTCACAGATACGCAGTATTTT. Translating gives CASSVGELAELTDTQYF.

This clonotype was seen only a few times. The CDR3 region has the DNA TGTGCCAGCAGAACGACAGGCTACAATGAGCAGTTCTTC. This encodes CASRTTGYNEQFF. This chain links TRBV12-3 or TRBV12-4 with TRBJ2-1; possible D gene TRBD1, 6 bases. V dropped 6 bases and J dropped 3 bases, with 9 bases sitting between them. This CDR3 comprises 13 residues.

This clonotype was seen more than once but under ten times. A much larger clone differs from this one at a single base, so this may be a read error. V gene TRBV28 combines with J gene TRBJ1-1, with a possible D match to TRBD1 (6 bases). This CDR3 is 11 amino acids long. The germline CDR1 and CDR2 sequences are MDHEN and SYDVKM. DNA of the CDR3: TGTGCCGGCAGCCTTGACAGGGAAGCTTTCTTT. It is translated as CAGSLDREAFF.

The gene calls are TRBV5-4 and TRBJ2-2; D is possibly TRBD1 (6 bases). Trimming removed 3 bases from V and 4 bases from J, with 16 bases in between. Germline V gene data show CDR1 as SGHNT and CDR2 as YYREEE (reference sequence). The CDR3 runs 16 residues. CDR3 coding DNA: TGTGCCAGCAGCTCGAAGGACAGAGTCCTCACCGGGGAGCTGTTTTTT. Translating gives CASSSKDRVLTGELFF.

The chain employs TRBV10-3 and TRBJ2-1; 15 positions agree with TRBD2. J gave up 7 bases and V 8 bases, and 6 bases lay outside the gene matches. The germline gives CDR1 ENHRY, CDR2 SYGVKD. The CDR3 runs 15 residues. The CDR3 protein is CAIGSGTSGGNEQFF. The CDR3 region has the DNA TGTGCCATCGGTTCCGGGACTAGCGGGGGGAATGAGCAGTTCTTC.

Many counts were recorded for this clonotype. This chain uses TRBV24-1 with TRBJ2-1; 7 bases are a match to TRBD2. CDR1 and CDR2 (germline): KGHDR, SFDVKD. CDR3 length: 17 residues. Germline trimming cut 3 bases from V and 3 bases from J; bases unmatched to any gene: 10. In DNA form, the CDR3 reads TGTGCCACCAGTGATCCCGACACGGCTAGCGGCTACAATGAGCAGTTCTTC. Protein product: CATSDPDTASGYNEQFF.

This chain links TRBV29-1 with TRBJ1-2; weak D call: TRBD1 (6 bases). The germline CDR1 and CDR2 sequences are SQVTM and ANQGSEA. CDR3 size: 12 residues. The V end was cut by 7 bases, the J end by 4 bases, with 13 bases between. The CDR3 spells CSARGTIYGYTF. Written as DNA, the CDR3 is TGCAGCGCCCGAGGGACAATCTATGGCTACACCTTC.

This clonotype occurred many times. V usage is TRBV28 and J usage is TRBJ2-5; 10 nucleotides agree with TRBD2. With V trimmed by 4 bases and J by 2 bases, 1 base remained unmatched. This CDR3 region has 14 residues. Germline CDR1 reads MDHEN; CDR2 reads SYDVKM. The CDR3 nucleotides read TGTGCCAGCAGTTCACTAGCGGGACAAGAGACCCAGTACTTC. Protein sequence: CASSSLAGQETQYF.

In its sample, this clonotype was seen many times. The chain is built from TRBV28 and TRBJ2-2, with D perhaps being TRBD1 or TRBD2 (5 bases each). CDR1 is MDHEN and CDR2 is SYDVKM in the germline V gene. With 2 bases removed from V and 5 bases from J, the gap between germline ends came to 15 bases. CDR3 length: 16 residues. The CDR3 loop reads CASSLNRQGGTGELFF. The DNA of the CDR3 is TGTGCCAGCAGTTTAAACAGGCAGGGCGGGACCGGGGAGCTGTTTTTT.

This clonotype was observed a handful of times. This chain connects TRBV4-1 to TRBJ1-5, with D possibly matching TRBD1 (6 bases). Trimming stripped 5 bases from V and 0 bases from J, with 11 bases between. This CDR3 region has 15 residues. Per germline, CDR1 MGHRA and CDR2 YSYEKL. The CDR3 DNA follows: TGCGCCAGCAGCAAAGTGGACAGTAGCAATCAGCCCCAGCATTTT. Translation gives CASSKVDSSNQPQHF.

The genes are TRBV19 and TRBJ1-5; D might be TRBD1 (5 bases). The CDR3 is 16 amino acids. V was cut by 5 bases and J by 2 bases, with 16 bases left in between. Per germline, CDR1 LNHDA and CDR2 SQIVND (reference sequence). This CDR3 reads CASSGSSRDGNQPQHF. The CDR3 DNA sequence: TGTGCCAGTAGTGGCTCGAGCAGGGACGGCAATCAGCCCCAGCATTTT.

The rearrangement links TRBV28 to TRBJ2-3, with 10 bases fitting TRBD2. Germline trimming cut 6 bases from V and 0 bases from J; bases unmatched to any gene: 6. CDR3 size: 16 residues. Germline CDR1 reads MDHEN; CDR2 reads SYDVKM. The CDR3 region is CASSPFSGGSTDTQYF. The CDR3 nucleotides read TGTGCCAGCAGCCCTTTTAGCGGGGGGAGCACAGATACGCAGTATTTT. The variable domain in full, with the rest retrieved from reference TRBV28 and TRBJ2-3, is DVKVTQSSRYLVKRTGEKVFLECVQDMDHENMFWYRQDPGLGLRLIYFSYDVKMKEKGDIPEGYSVSREKKERFSLILESASTNQTSMYLCASSPFSGGSTDTQYFGPGTRLTVL.

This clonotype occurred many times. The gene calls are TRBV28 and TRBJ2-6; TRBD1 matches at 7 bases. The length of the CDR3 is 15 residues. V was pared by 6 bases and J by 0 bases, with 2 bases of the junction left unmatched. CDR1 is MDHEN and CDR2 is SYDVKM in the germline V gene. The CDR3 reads CASRSGGSGANVLTF. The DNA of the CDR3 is TGTGCCAGCAGGTCAGGGGGCTCTGGGGCCAACGTCCTGACTTTC.

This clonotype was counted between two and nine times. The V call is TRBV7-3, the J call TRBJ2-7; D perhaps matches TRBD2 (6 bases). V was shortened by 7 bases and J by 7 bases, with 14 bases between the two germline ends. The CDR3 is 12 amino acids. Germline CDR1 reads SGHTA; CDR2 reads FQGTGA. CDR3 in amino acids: CASKRDSAEQYF. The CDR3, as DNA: TGTGCCAGCAAGAGGGACTCCGCAGAGCAGTACTTC.

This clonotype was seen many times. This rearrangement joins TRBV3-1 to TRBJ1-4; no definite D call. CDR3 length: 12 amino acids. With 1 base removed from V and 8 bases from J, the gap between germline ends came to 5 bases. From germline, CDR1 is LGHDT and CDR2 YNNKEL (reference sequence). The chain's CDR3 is CASSQGREKLFF. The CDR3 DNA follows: TGTGCCAGCAGCCAAGGGCGGGAAAAACTGTTTTTT.

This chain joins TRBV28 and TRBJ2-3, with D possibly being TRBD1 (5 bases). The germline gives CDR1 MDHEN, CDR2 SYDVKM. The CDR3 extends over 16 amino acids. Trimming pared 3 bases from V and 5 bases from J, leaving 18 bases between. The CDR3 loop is CASSFDSSIGRDTQYF. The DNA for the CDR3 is TGTGCCAGCAGTTTCGACAGTTCCATAGGACGAGATACGCAGTATTTT.

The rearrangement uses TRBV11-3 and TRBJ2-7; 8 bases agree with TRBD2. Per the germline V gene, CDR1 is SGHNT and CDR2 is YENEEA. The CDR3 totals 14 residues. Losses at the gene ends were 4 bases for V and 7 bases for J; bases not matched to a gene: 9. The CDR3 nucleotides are TGTGCCAGCAGCTGGCGGACTAGCTCGGGAGAGCAGTACTTC. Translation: CASSWRTSSGEQYF.

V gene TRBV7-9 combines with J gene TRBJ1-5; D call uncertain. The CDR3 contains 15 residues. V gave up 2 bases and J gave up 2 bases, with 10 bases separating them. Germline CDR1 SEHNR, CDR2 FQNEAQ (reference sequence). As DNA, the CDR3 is TGTGCCAGCAGCTTAACGGGGTTGGGCAATCAGCCCCAGCATTTT. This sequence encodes CASSLTGLGNQPQHF.

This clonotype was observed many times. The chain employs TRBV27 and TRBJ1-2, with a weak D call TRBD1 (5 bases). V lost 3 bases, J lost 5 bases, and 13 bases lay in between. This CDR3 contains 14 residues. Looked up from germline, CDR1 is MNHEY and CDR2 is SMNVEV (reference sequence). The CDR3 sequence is CASSFRQGFYGYTF. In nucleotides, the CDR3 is TGTGCCAGCAGTTTTCGCCAGGGTTTTTATGGCTACACCTTC.

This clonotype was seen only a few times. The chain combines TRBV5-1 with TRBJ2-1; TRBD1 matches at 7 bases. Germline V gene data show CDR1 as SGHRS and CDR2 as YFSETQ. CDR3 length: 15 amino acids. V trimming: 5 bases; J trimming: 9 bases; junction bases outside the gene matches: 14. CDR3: CASRHATGDSSEQFF. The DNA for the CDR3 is TGCGCCAGCAGGCATGCAACAGGGGATTCGAGTGAGCAGTTCTTC.

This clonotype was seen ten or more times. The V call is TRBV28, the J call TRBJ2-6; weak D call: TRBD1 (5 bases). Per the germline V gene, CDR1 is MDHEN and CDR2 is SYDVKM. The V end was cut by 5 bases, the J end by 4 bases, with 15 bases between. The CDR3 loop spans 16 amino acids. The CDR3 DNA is TGTGCCAGCAGTCCGAGACCCAGGGCCGGGGCCAACGTCCTGACTTTC. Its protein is CASSPRPRAGANVLTF.

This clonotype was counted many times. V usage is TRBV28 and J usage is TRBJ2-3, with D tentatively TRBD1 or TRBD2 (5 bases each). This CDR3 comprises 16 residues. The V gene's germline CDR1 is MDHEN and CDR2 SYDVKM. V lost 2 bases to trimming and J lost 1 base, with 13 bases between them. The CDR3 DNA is TGTGCCAGCAGTTTAGGGGGACCTCCTCGCACAGATACGCAGTATTTT. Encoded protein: CASSLGGPPRTDTQYF.

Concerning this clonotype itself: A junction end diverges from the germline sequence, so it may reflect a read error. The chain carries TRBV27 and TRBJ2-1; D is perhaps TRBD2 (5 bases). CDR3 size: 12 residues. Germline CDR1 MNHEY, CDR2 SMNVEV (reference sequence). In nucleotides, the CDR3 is TGTGCCAGCAGTCTCCTAGCAGGTGAGCAGTCCTTC. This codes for CASSLLAGEQSF.